The next 21 T cell receptor beta chains were all read from a single sample in a study of tumor-infiltrating lymphocytes in oesophageal squamous cell carcinoma. A single record per CDR3 protein comes from TCRdb applying MiXCR to the PCR reads. The sample yields around 12,000 distinct CDR3 sequences, 50% to 55% seen once. Sequencing was done on a sample of esophageal tumor tissue. Receptor source: a female donor with esophageal squamous cell carcinoma.

On this clonotype itself: One end of the junction fails to match germline, which may point to a read error. The CDR3 spells CASSFGGSDTQYF. DNA for the CDR3: TGTGCTAGCAGCTTCGGCGGGTCAGATACGCAGTATTTT. The gene calls are TRBV7-6 and TRBJ2-3, with TRBD2 as a possible D gene (5 bases). The germline CDR1 and CDR2 sequences are SGHVS and FNYEAQ. The CDR3 contains 13 residues.

As regards this clonotype: The conserved phenylalanine or tryptophan is not found at the CDR3 terminus, so this likely reflects a read error. The limits of the CDR3 on the DNA are not certain, so only TCRdb's listed CDR3 is given. CDR3 region: CASSPRETDGETQYFGP. V is TRBV7-6 and J is TRBJ2-3; the table's TRBD1 call for D was not verified on the DNA. Germline CDR1 SGHVS, CDR2 FNYEAQ. The CDR3 spans 17 amino acids, including both terminal residues.

With respect to this clonotype: Because the CDR3 is missing its conserved closing phenylalanine or tryptophan, this is likely a read error. The limits of the CDR3 on the DNA are not certain, so only TCRdb's listed CDR3 is given. V and J are TRBV7-2 and TRBJ2-6; the table's D call TRBD1 went unverified against the DNA. The CDR3 adds up to 14 amino acids, both ends counted. From germline, CDR1 is SGHTA and CDR2 FQGNSA. The chain's CDR3 is CASSLARNEQFFGA.

The rearrangement links TRBV28 to TRBJ2-7; TRBD2 aligns across 7 bases. The germline gives CDR1 MDHEN, CDR2 SYDVKM. The CDR3 loop spans 14 amino acids. Unmatched junction bases numbered 8, after V lost 6 bases and J lost 3 bases. The CDR3 spells CASSPRGVLYEQYF. In DNA form, the CDR3 reads TGTGCCAGCAGCCCTCGGGGGGTACTCTACGAGCAGTACTTC.

This clonotype was found a few times. The gene calls are TRBV5-1 and TRBJ2-7; D is possibly TRBD2 (6 bases). Germline values: CDR1 SGHRS, CDR2 YFSETQ. This CDR3 has 12 amino acids. V was clipped by 0 bases and J by 6 bases, with 7 bases between them. The CDR3 DNA reads TGCGCCAGCAGCTTGGGCGGGGCCGAGCAGTACTTC. It specifies CASSLGGAEQYF.

The chain links TRBV7-8 to TRBJ2-3, with D unclear. The better agreement between TRBJ2-7 and the DNA end casts doubt on the J call. CDR3 length: 13 amino acids. The germline gives CDR1 SGHVS, CDR2 FQNEAQ. The CDR3 DNA sequence: TGTGCCAGCAGCTTAAATCCGATTTACGAGCAGTACTTC. Its translation is CASSLNPIYEQYF.

The J gene is TRBJ2-3, the V gene TRBV6-1; 7 bases are a match to TRBD1. The closer fit of TRBJ1-2 to the DNA end suggests the J call may be wrong. The CDR3 is made up of 13 amino acids. The V gene's germline CDR1 is MNHNS and CDR2 SASEGT. CDR3 sequence reads: CASSQDRNYGYTF. In DNA form, the CDR3 reads TGTGCCAGCAGTCAGGACAGGAACTATGGCTACACCTTC.

The chain employs TRBV7-6 and TRBJ2-1; 12 bases agree with TRBD1. J lost 7 bases, V lost 6 bases, and 10 bases had no gene match. In germline, CDR1 is SGHVS, CDR2 FNYEAQ. This CDR3 is built from 16 residues. This chain's CDR3 is CASRGQGAREGNEQFF. DNA for the CDR3: TGTGCCAGCAGGGGACAGGGGGCGCGGGAGGGGAATGAGCAGTTCTTC.

The J gene is TRBJ2-3, the V gene TRBV12-3 or TRBV12-4, with D possibly being TRBD1 (5 bases). The J call is doubtful: the DNA matches TRBJ2-2 better. The CDR3 covers 15 residues. The CDR3 here is CASSPQQGATGELFF. DNA of the CDR3: TGTGCCAGCAGTCCCCAGCAGGGCGCGACCGGGGAGCTGTTTTTT.

This clonotype appeared a few times. The chain carries TRBV7-2 and TRBJ2-1, with D maybe TRBD2 (5 bases). The V gene lost 3 bases and the J gene lost 10 bases, with 16 bases spanning the gap. The CDR3 runs to 14 residues. Germline V lookup: CDR1 SGHTA, CDR2 FQGNSA. CDR3 region: CASSLRAVTYEQFF. The CDR3 DNA reads as TGTGCCAGCAGCTTGAGGGCAGTGACCTACGAGCAGTTCTTC.

J is TRBJ1-1 and V is TRBV2; D possibly corresponds to TRBD1 (5 bases). The length of the CDR3 is 14 residues. V was pared by 6 bases and J by 8 bases, with 19 bases between. The germline gives CDR1 SNHLY, CDR2 FYNNEI. The CDR3 region has the DNA TGTGCCAGCAGACCGACAGATAAAGGGCCAGAAGCTTTCTTT. Protein product: CASRPTDKGPEAFF.

CDR3 residues: CASSSVPIWGSGANVLTF. Here the CDR3 DNA reads TGTGCCAGCAGCTCAGTTCCAATCTGGGGCTCTGGGGCCAACGTCCTGACTTTC. V and J are TRBV7-6 and TRBJ2-6; D is ambiguous. V lost 4 bases and J lost 0, with 16 bases in between. The CDR3 contains 18 residues. Germline CDR1 and CDR2: SGHVS and FNYEAQ.

The rearrangement links TRBV12-3 or TRBV12-4 to TRBJ1-5; no definite D call. CDR3 length: 12 residues. V lost 5 bases, J lost 6 bases, and 8 bases lay in between. In DNA form, the CDR3 reads TGTGCCAGCAGTCTTATGGGTCAGCCCCAGCATTTT. The encoded protein is CASSLMGQPQHF.

This clonotype was counted at least ten times. The V call is TRBV4-3, the J call TRBJ1-6, with 9 bases lining up with TRBD1. Germline V gene data show CDR1 as LGHNA and CDR2 as YSLEER. CDR3 length equals 16 residues. Unmatched junction bases numbered 4, after V lost 0 bases and J lost 7 bases. This CDR3 reads CASSQDGTGRNSPLHF. The CDR3 DNA follows: TGCGCCAGCAGCCAAGATGGGACAGGGCGCAATTCACCCCTCCACTTT.

In regard to this clonotype: The CDR3 does not close with the conserved phenylalanine or tryptophan, likely indicating a read error. The limits of the CDR3 on the DNA are not certain, so only TCRdb's listed CDR3 is given. V usage is TRBV7-6 and J usage is TRBJ2-3; the table calls TRBD1, which could not be checked here. The CDR3 length equals 15 residues, ends included. The germline gives CDR1 SGHVS, CDR2 FNYEAQ. CDR3 in amino acids: CASSLADGNEQFFGP.

This clonotype was detected a few times. The chain recombines TRBV12-3 or TRBV12-4 with TRBJ2-1; 9 positions match TRBD1. The end of the DNA aligns better with TRBJ2-7, so the J call may be wrong. The CDR3 loop spans 17 amino acids. The CDR3, as DNA: TGTGCCAGCAGTCTTACCTACGGGACAGGGTTTCCTACCGAGCAGTACTTC. It is translated as CASSLTYGTGFPTEQYF.

V gene TRBV5-6 combines with J gene TRBJ1-5; 7 bases map to TRBD1. The CDR3 is 16 residues long. CDR1 is SGHDT and CDR2 is YYEEEE in the germline V gene. V trimming: 1 base; J trimming: 4 bases; junction bases outside the gene matches: 8. This chain's CDR3 is CASSLRQGKWNQPQHF. The CDR3 DNA is TGTGCCAGCAGCTTGAGACAGGGTAAATGGAATCAGCCCCAGCATTTT.

The table lists this clonotype with a few counts. The J gene is TRBJ1-1, the V gene TRBV6-7; no definite D call. The J call may be wrong; the DNA end is better matched by TRBJ2-2. TRBV6-7 is placed among ORFs of uncertain function. The CDR3 has 11 residues. CDR3 protein: CASLFSGELFF. CDR3 nucleotides: TGTGCCAGCCTGTTTAGCGGGGAGCTGTTTTTT.

The chain recombines TRBV7-6 with TRBJ2-1; 8 positions match TRBD2. The assigned J gene may be wrong: the sequence end matches TRBJ2-7 better. CDR1 SGHVS and CDR2 FNYEAQ come from the germline V gene. The CDR3 sequence is 13 residues long. CDR3 sequence: CASSVGLVNEQYF. In DNA form, the CDR3 reads TGTGCCAGCAGCGTGGGACTAGTTAATGAGCAGTACTTC.

Judged by abundance, this clonotype is medium-sized. The J gene is TRBJ2-7, the V gene TRBV28; possibly TRBD2 for D (5 bases). The V end lost 6 bases, the J end lost 6 bases, and 6 bases lay between the germline ends. Germline V lookup: CDR1 MDHEN, CDR2 SYDVKM. This CDR3 contains 10 residues. CDR3 sequence: CASRLGEQYF. CDR3 nucleotide sequence: TGTGCCAGCAGACTAGGCGAGCAGTACTTC. Full variable domain (outside the CDR3, taken from reference TRBV28 and TRBJ2-7): DVKVTQSSRYLVKRTGEKVFLECVQDMDHENMFWYRQDPGLGLRLIYFSYDVKMKEKGDIPEGYSVSREKKERFSLILESASTNQTSMYLCASRLGEQYFGPGTRLTVT.

This clonotype has a single count. The CDR3 loop is CASSYSKGTLEQFF. The CDR3 bases are TGTGCCAGCAGTTACTCGAAAGGTACACTAGAGCAGTTCTTC. The V gene is TRBV6-6, the J gene TRBJ2-5; unclear D gene. Gene TRBJ2-1 matches the end of the DNA better, so the J call may be wrong. Germline loops: CDR1 MNHNY, CDR2 SVGAGI (reference sequence). This CDR3 contains 14 residues.